Following are 14 T cell receptor beta chains from one sample sequenced in a study of T cell repertoires in cytomegalovirus infection. TCRdb ran MiXCR on the reads and lists one entry per CDR3 protein. Of under 850,000 distinct CDR3 sequences listed, 35% to 45% were seen once; the top ten hold 2.5% to 3%. The sequenced sample consisted of PBMCs. The receptors were gathered from a human donor in good health (CMV status not recorded). Some clones in this sample may be carry-over from other donors' samples.

A few counts support this clonotype. The J gene is TRBJ2-5, the V gene TRBV27, with D tentatively TRBD1 (6 bases). Between the trimmed V and J ends, which lost 5 bases and 4 bases, there was a span of 11 bases. This CDR3 is built from 13 residues. The germline gives CDR1 MNHEY, CDR2 SMNVEV (reference sequence). The CDR3 here is CASSAGAGETQYF. CDR3 DNA: TGTGCCAGCAGTGCAGGGGCTGGAGAGACCCAGTACTTC.

V is TRBV12-3 or TRBV12-4 and J is TRBJ2-2; 8 positions agree with TRBD2. The CDR3 extends over 16 amino acids. The trim removed 10 bases at V and 2 bases at J, leaving 12 bases unmatched. CDR3 residues: CATETGGGPNTGELFF. The DNA for the CDR3 is TGTGCCACCGAGACGGGGGGGGGCCCAAACACCGGGGAGCTGTTTTTT.

In this sample, this clonotype turned up many times. The rearrangement links TRBV19 to TRBJ1-1, with D uncertain. The CDR3 totals 13 residues. The V gene lost 9 bases and the J gene lost 0 bases, with 11 bases spanning the gap. Germline V gives CDR1 LNHDA, CDR2 SQIVND (reference sequence). CDR3 DNA: TGTGCCAGCAGTCGGTCGGTGAACACTGAAGCTTTCTTT. Amino acids: CASSRSVNTEAFF.

This clonotype was recorded a few times. The chain couples TRBV2 to TRBJ1-1; D is uncertain. The CDR3 runs 13 residues. The germline V gene encodes CDR1 SNHLY and CDR2 FYNNEI. Between the trimmed V and J ends, which lost 3 bases and 4 bases, there was a span of 9 bases. The CDR3: CASSDRTATEAFF. CDR3 sequence (DNA): TGTGCCAGCAGTGACAGGACGGCCACTGAAGCTTTCTTT.

This clonotype has ten or more counts. The CDR3 region is CASSAWTGESSPLHF. CDR3 nucleotides: TGTGCCAGCAGCGCCTGGACAGGGGAGAGTTCACCCCTCCACTTT. The chain carries TRBV7-2 and TRBJ1-6, with 9 bases matching TRBD1. V lost 5 bases, J lost 9 bases, and 8 bases stayed unmatched. Germline values: CDR1 SGHTA, CDR2 FQGNSA. The CDR3 is made up of 15 amino acids. The variable domain in full, with the rest retrieved from reference TRBV7-2 and TRBJ1-6, is GAGVSQSPSNKVTEKGKDVELRCDPISGHTALYWYRQSLGQGLEFLIYFQGNSAPDKSGLPSDRFSAERTGGSVSTLTIQRTQQEDSAVYLCASSAWTGESSPLHFGNGTRLTVT.

V is TRBV2 and J is TRBJ2-3; D unclear. CDR1 and CDR2 from the germline V gene are SNHLY and FYNNEI. The V and J ends lost 4 bases and 7 bases respectively, with 9 bases between them. The CDR3 loop spans 12 amino acids. The CDR3 DNA reads TGTGCCAGCAGTGGGACCTACAATACGCAGTATTTT. Protein product: CASSGTYNTQYF.

In the case of this clonotype: This may be a read error, as it is one base from a much larger clone. The rearrangement joins TRBV7-2 to TRBJ1-2; maybe TRBD1 (5 bases). V lost 3 bases and J 10 bases, leaving 12 bases between the germline ends. This CDR3 contains 12 residues. Germline-derived CDR1 and CDR2 are SGHTA and FQGNSA. Here the CDR3 reads CASSFSGSVYTF. The CDR3 DNA sequence: TGTGCCAGCAGCTTTTCAGGGTCTGTCTACACCTTC.

This clonotype was picked up a small number of times. The V and J genes are TRBV7-8 and TRBJ2-7; a possible D gene is TRBD2 (5 bases). The germline V gene encodes CDR1 SGHVS and CDR2 FQNEAQ. Trimming removed 3 bases at V and 3 bases at J, with 12 bases between. This CDR3 is 14 amino acids long. This CDR3 reads CASSLVAGNYEQYF. CDR3 in DNA: TGTGCCAGCAGCTTGGTCGCCGGGAACTACGAGCAGTACTTC.

The V gene is TRBV11-2, the J gene TRBJ2-5; TRBD2 aligns across 7 bases. Germline CDR1 reads SGHAT; CDR2 reads FQNNGV. The V gene end was trimmed by 4 bases and the J gene end by 5 bases; junction bases not matched to a gene: 13. This CDR3 region has 16 residues. For the CDR3, the DNA is TGTGCCAGCAGCTCAAGGGCTAGCGGAAGGCTCGAGACCCAGTACTTC. It yields the protein CASSSRASGRLETQYF.

The V and J genes are TRBV6-6 and TRBJ1-5; D possibly corresponds to TRBD1 (6 bases). V lost 5 bases and J lost 9, with 20 bases in between. This CDR3 region has 15 residues. Germline V gene lookup returns CDR1 MNHNY and CDR2 SVGAGI (reference sequence). Here the CDR3 reads CASSAWTGAEGPQHF. In DNA, the CDR3 is TGTGCCAGCAGTGCTTGGACGGGGGCTGAAGGGCCCCAGCATTTT.

The chain joins TRBV6-5 to TRBJ2-7, with 13 bases identical to TRBD2. CDR3 length: 14 residues. Germline V CDR1 and CDR2: MNHEY, SVGAGI. The junction had 6 bases not matched to a gene; V was cut back by 2 bases and J by 11 bases. The CDR3 bases are TGTGCCAGCAGTTACCGACTAGCGGGAGGACAGGAGTACTTC. Amino acids: CASSYRLAGGQEYF.

In its sample, this clonotype was seen a few times. This rearrangement joins TRBV28 to TRBJ2-5; TRBD1 aligns across 10 bases. The CDR3 spans 15 residues. J was trimmed by 5 bases and V by 6 bases; bases with no gene match: 9. Germline V gene sequence: CDR1 MDHEN, CDR2 SYDVKM. CDR3: CASRHPGQGMETQYF. The CDR3 DNA reads TGTGCCAGCAGACATCCGGGACAGGGGATGGAGACCCAGTACTTC.

The sample holds many counts of this clonotype. V gene TRBV6-2 or TRBV6-3 combines with J gene TRBJ2-5; 13 positions match TRBD2. This CDR3 has 15 amino acids. The germline V gene encodes CDR1 MNHEY and CDR2 SVGEGT. The J segment lost 4 bases and the V segment lost 2 bases, leaving 1 base of the junction unmatched. CDR3 sequence (DNA): TGTGCCAGCAGTTACACTAGCGGGGGGGCAGAGACCCAGTACTTC. Protein: CASSYTSGGAETQYF.

The table lists this clonotype with a few counts. This rearrangement joins TRBV12-3 or TRBV12-4 to TRBJ1-1; TRBD1 is a possible D gene (5 bases). Between the trimmed V and J ends, which lost 6 bases and 3 bases, there was a span of 17 bases. CDR3 size: 15 residues. CDR3 in DNA: TGTGCCAGCAGCCCAAAGGAAGGGGTGGACACTGAAGCTTTCTTT. This gives the protein CASSPKEGVDTEAFF.